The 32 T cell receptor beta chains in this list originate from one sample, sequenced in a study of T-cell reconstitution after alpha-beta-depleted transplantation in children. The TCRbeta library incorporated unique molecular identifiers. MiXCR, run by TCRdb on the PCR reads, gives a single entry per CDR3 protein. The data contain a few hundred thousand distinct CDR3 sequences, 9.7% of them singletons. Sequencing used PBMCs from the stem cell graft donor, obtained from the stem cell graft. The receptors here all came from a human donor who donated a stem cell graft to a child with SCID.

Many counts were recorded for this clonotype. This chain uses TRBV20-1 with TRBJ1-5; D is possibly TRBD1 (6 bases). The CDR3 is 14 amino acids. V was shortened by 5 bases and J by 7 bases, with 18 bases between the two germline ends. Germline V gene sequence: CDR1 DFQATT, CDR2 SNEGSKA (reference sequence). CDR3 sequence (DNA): TGCAGTGCTTCCCCGGGGGCGTCGGGACAGCCCCAGCATTTT. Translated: CSASPGASGQPQHF.

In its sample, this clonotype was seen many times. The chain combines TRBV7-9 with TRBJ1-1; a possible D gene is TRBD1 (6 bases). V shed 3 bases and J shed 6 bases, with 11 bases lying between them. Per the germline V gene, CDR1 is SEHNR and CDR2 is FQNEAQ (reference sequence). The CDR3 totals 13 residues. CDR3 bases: TGTGCCAGCAGCTTCGAACAGGGCGCTGAAGCTTTCTTT. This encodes CASSFEQGAEAFF.

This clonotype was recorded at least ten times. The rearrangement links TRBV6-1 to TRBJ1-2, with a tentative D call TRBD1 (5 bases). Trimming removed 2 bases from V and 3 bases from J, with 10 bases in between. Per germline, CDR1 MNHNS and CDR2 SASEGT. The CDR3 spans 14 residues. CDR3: CASSEMGEDYGYTF. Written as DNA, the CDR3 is TGTGCCAGCAGTGAAATGGGGGAGGACTATGGCTACACCTTC.

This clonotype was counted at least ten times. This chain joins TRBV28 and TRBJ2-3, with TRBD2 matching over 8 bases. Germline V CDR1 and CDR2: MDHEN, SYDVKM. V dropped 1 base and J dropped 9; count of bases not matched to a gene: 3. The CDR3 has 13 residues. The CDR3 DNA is TGTGCCAGCAGTTTATTTAGCGGGGTCACGCAGTATTTT. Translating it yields CASSLFSGVTQYF.

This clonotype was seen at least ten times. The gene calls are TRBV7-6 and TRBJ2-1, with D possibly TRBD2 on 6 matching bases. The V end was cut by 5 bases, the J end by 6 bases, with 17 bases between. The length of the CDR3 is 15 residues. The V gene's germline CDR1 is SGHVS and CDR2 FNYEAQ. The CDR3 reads CASSPRHQGGNEQFF. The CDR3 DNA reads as TGTGCCAGCAGCCCGAGGCACCAGGGAGGCAATGAGCAGTTCTTC.

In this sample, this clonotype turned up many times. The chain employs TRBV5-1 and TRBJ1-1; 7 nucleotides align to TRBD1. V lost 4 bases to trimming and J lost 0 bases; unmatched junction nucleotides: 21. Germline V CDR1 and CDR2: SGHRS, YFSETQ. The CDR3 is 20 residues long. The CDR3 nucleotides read TGCGCCAGCAGCCCTGGGCAGCCGCGACAGGGAAAAAAAATGAACACTGAAGCTTTCTTT. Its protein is CASSPGQPRQGKKMNTEAFF.

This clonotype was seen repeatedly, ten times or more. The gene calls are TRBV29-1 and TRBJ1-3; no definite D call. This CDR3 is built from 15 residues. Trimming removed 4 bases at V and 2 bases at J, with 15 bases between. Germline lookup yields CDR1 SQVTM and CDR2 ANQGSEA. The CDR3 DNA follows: TGCAGCGTTGCAAATGCGGGGTTCGCTGGAAACACCATATATTTT. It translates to CSVANAGFAGNTIYF.

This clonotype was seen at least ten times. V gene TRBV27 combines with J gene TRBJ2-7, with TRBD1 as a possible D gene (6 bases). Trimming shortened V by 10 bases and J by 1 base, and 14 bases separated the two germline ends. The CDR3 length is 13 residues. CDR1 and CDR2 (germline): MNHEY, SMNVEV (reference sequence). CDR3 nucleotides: TGTGCCACTTGGAGAGGGGGTTCCTACGAGCAGTACTTC. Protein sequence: CATWRGGSYEQYF.

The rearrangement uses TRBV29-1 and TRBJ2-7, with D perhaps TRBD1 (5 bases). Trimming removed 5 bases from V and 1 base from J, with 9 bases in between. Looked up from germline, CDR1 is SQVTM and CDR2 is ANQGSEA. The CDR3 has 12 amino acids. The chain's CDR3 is CSVQGISYEQYF. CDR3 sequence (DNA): TGCAGCGTTCAGGGAATTTCCTACGAGCAGTACTTC.

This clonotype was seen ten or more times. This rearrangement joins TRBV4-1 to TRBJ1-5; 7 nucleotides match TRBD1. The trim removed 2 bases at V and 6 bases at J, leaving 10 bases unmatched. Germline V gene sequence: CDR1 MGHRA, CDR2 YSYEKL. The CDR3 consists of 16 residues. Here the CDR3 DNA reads TGCGCCAGCAGCCAACTTTCGACAGGGTCAGGTCAGCCCCAGCATTTT. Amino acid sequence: CASSQLSTGSGQPQHF.

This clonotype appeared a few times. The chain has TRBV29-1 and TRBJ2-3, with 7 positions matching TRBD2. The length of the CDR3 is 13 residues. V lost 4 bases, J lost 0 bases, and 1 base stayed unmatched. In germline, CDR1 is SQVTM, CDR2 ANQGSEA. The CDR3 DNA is TGCAGCGTTGCTAGCGGAAGCACAGATACGCAGTATTTT. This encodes CSVASGSTDTQYF.

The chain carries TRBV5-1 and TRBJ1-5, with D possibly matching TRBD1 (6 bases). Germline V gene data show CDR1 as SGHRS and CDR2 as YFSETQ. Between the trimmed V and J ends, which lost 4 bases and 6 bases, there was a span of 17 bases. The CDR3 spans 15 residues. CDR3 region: CASSADGGGGQPQHF. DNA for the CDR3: TGCGCCAGCAGCGCTGATGGGGGCGGGGGTCAGCCCCAGCATTTT.

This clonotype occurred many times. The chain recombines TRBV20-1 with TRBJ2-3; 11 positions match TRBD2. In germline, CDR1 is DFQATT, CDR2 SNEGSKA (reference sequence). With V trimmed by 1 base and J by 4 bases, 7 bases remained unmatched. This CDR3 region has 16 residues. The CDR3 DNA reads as TGCAGTGCTAGAGCGGATAGCGGGGGGGGCGCAGATACGCAGTATTTT. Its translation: CSARADSGGGADTQYF.

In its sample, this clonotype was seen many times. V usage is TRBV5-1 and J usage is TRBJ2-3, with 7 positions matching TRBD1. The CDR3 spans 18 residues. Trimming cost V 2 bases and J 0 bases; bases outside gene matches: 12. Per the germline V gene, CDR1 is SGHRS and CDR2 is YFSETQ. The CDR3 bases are TGCGCCAGCAGCTTCAGCCCCGAGGGGGCCCTAAGCACAGATACGCAGTATTTT. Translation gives CASSFSPEGALSTDTQYF. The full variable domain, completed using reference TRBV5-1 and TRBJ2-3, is KAGVTQTPRYLIKTRGQQVTLSCSPISGHRSVSWYQQTPGQGLQFLFEYFSETQRNKGNFPGRFSGRQFSNSRSEMNVSTLELGDSALYLCASSFSPEGALSTDTQYFGPGTRLTVL.

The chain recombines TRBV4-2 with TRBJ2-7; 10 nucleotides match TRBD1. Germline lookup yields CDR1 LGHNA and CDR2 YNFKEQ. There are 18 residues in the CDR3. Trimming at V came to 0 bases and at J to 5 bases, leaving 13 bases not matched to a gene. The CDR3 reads CASSQDPTSGTGANEQYF. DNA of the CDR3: TGTGCCAGCAGCCAAGATCCCACGTCCGGGACAGGGGCCAACGAGCAGTACTTC.

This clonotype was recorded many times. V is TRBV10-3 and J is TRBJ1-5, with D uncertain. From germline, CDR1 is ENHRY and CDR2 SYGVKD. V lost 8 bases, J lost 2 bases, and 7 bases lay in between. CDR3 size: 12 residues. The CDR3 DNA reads TGTGCCATCGCAGAGCGCAATCAGCCCCAGCATTTT. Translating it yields CAIAERNQPQHF.

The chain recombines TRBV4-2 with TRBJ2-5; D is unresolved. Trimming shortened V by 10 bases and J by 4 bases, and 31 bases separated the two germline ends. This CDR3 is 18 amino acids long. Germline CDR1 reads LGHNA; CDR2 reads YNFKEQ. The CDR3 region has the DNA TGTGCCATGGGCCCCGGCCTCCTGAGGTTGGGTACAAGAGAGACCCAGTACTTC. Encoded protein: CAMGPGLLRLGTRETQYF.

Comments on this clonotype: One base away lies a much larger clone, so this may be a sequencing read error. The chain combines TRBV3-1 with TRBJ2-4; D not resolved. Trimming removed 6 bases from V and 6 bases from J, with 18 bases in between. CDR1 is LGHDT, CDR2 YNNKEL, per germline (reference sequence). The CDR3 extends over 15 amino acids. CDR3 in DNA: TGTGCCAGCAGTTGTAGAGGTGGGCCAGTAAACATTCAGTACTTC. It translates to CASSCRGGPVNIQYF. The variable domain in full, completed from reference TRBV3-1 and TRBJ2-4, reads DTAVSQTPKYLVTQMGNDKSIKCEQNLGHDTMYWYKQDSKKFLKIMFSYNNKELIINETVPNRFSPKSPDKAHLNLHINSLELGDSAVYFCASSCRGGPVNIQYFGAGTRLSVL.

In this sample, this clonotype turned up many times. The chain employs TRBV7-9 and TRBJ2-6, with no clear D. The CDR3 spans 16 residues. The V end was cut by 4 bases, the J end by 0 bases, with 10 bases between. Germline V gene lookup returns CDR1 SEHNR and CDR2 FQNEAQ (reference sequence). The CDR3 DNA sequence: TGTGCCAGCAGCTCGGACCCTCTCTCTGGGGCCAACGTCCTGACTTTC. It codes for CASSSDPLSGANVLTF.

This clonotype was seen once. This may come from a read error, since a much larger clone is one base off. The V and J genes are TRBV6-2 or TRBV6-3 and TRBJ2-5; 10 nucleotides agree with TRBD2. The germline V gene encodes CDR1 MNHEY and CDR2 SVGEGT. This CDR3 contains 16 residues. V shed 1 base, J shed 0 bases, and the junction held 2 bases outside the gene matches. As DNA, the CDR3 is TGTGCCAGCAGTTACTGGCTAGCGGGGGACCAAGAGACCCAGTACTTC. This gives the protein CASSYWLAGDQETQYF.

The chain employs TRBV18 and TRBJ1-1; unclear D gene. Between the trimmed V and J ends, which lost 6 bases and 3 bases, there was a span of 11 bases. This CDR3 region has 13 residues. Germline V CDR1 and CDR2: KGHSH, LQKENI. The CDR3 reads CASSPTLDTEAFF. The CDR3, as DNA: TGTGCCAGCTCTCCAACACTCGACACTGAAGCTTTCTTT. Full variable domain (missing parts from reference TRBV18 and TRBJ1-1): NAGVMQNPRHLVRRRGQEARLRCSPMKGHSHVYWYRQLPEEGLKFMVYLQKENIIDESGMPKERFSAEFPKEGPSILRIQQVVRGDSAAYFCASSPTLDTEAFFGQGTRLTVV.

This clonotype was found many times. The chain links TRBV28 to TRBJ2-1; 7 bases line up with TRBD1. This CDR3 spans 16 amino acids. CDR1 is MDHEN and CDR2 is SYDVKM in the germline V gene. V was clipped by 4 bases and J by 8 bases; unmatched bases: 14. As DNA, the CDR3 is TGTGCCAGCAGTTCGACAGGGTCGGCGGGTGCGGATGAGCAGTTCTTC. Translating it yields CASSSTGSAGADEQFF.

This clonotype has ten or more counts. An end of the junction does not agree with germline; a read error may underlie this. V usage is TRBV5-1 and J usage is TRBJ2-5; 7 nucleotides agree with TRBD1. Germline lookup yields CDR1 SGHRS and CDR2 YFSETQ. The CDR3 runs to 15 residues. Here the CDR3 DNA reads TGCGCCAGCAGCTTCTCCGGGACAGTGCTTCCCGGGATCAACTTC. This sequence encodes CASSFSGTVLPGINF.

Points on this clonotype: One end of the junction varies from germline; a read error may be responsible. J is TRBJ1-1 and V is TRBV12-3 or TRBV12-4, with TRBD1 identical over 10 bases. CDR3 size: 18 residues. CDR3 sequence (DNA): TGTGCCTGCAGAATTGCTGCTGCGACAGGGGGCGAGAACACTGAAGCTTTCTTT. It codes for CACRIAAATGGENTEAFF.

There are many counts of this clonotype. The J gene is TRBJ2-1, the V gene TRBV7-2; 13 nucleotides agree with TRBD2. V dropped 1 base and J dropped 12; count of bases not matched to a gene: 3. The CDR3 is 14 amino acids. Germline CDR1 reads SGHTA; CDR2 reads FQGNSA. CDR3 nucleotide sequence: TGTGCCAGCAGCTTAGGGGGACTAGCGGGGCGGCAGTTCTTC. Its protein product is CASSLGGLAGRQFF.

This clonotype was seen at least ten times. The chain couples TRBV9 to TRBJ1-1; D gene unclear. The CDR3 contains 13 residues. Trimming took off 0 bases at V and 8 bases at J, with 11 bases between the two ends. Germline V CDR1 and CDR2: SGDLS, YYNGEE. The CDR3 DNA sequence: TGTGCCAGCAGCGTAGGGTCAGTGGGGGAAGCTTTCTTT. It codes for CASSVGSVGEAFF.

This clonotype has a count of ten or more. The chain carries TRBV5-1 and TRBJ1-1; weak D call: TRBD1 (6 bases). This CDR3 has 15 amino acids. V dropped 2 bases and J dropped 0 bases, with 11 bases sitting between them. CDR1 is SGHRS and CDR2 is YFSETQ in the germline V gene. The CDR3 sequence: CASSFGGPMNTEAFF. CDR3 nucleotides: TGCGCCAGCAGCTTCGGGGGCCCAATGAACACTGAAGCTTTCTTT.

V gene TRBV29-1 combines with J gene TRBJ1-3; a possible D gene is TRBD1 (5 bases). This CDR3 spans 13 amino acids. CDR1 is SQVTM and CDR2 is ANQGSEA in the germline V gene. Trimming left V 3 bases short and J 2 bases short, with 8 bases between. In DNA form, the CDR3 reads TGCAGCGTTGATGGGGGTACTGGAAACACCATATATTTT. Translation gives CSVDGGTGNTIYF.

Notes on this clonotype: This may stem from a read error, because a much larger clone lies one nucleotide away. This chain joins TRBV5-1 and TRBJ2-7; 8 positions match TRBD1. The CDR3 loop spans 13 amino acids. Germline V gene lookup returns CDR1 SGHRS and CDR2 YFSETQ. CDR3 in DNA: TGCGTCAGCAGCGGACAGGGCCGCTACGAGCAGTACTTC. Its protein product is CVSSGQGRYEQYF.

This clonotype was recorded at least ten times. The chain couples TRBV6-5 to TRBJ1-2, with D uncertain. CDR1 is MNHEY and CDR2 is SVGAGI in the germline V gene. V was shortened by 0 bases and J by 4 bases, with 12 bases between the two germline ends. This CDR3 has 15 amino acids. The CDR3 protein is CASSYSRGGTYGYTF. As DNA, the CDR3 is TGTGCCAGCAGTTACTCGAGAGGCGGAACCTATGGCTACACCTTC.

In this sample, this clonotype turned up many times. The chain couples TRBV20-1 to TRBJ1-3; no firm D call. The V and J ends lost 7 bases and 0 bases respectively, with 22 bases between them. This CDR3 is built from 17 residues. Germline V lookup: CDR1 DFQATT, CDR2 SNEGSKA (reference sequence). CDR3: CSVKYSPILTSGNTIYF. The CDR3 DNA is TGCAGTGTCAAGTATAGCCCGATCCTGACCTCTGGAAACACCATATATTTT.

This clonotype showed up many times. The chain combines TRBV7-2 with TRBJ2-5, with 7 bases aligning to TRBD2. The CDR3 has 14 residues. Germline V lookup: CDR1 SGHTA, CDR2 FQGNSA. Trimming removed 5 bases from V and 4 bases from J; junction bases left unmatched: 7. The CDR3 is CASSLVGGRETQYF. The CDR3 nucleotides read TGTGCCAGCAGCCTGGTGGGGGGGAGAGAGACCCAGTACTTC.